A selection of T cell receptor beta chains follows, all from one sample in a study of blood T cell repertoires in COVID-19. Sequencing used immunoSEQ multiplex PCR; TCRdb keeps in-frame clones, though not all of them. This sample has about 330,000 clones, with approximately 92% found just once. The sequenced sample was PBMCs or T cells enriched from blood (not recorded which). Receptors originate from a woman in her 30s who had recovered from COVID-19. The CDR3 runs from the conserved cysteine through the conserved F or W. A D gene is named only where the DNA matches it firmly. Only part of the rows carry a size: once, few, many, or a class if the clone is expanded.

CASKLHPGGYTEAFF | TRBJ1-1 | - | 15 | - | TRBV7-2
CASSYGTSGENEQFF | TRBJ2-1 | TRBD2 | 15 | - | TRBV6-5
CASSVGQGNSGNTIYF | TRBJ1-3 | TRBD1 | 16 | - | TRBV7-2
CASSLKPTGQGADQPQHF | TRBJ1-5 | TRBD1 | 18 | - | TRBV7-3
CASSFYGGNQPQHF | TRBJ1-5 | - | 14 | once | TRBV27
CASSLVGAPYEQYF | TRBJ2-7 | - | 14 | - | TRBV5-6
CSVTGTGKGANYGYTF | TRBJ1-2 | TRBD1 | 16 | once | TRBV29-1
CASSLGSNQPQHF | TRBJ1-5 | - | 13 | - | TRBV12-3/TRBV12-4
CASSTRPAGEQYF | TRBJ2-7 | - | 13 | - | TRBV6-5
CASSFGGAEKLFF | TRBJ1-4 | - | 13 | - | TRBV7-2
CASSFDRANYGYTF | TRBJ1-2 | TRBD1 | 14 | once | TRBV28
CASSLQGASNTEAFF | TRBJ1-1 | TRBD1 | 15 | once | TRBV11-3
CATSSGGTDTQYF | TRBJ2-3 | - | 13 | - | TRBV24-1
CASRAGDQPQHF | TRBJ1-5 | - | 12 | - | TRBV27
CAATDTQYF | TRBJ2-3 | - | 9 | - | TRBV2
CASTLGQGYQETQYF | TRBJ2-5 | TRBD1 | 15 | - | TRBV25-1
CASSRDSSYGYTF | TRBJ1-2 | TRBD1 | 13 | few | TRBV12-3/TRBV12-4
CSVHKRLAESYEQYF | TRBJ2-7 | TRBD2 | 15 | - | TRBV29-1
CAGPGLAGGGADTQYF | TRBJ2-3 | TRBD2 | 16 | - | TRBV10-1
CASGLAGNTEAFF | TRBJ1-1 | - | 13 | - | TRBV27
CASRQGFSTDTQYF | TRBJ2-3 | - | 14 | - | TRBV6-5
CASSYIGRGRPGLFF | TRBJ1-4 | - | 15 | - | TRBV6-2/TRBV6-3
CASSPVRGTTGELFF | TRBJ2-2 | - | 15 | - | TRBV2
CATSDRGTRTQETQYF | TRBJ2-5 | - | 16 | - | TRBV24-1
CASRSLAGGSYNEQFF | TRBJ2-1 | TRBD2 | 16 | - | TRBV28
CASSYSAGPGTDTQYF | TRBJ2-3 | - | 16 | - | TRBV6-5
CASADGQGGEQFF | TRBJ2-1 | TRBD1 | 13 | - | TRBV25-1
CASSPGGSRDTQYF | TRBJ2-3 | TRBD1 | 14 | - | TRBV28
CAWSSILGGNYGYTF | TRBJ1-2 | - | 15 | - | TRBV30
CASSYFSAGEGQFF | TRBJ2-1 | - | 14 | - | TRBV14
CASRSGGTSYEQYF | TRBJ2-7 | - | 14 | once | TRBV28
CATREGPGEKLFF | TRBJ1-4 | - | 13 | - | TRBV19
CASRSRGESTDTQYF | TRBJ2-3 | - | 15 | - | TRBV28
CAISADRGLTEAFF | TRBJ1-1 | TRBD1 | 14 | - | TRBV10-3
CAITGSGLAGGPGTGELFF | TRBJ2-2 | TRBD2 | 19 | - | TRBV10-3
CASSHRQGPYGYTF | TRBJ1-2 | TRBD1 | 14 | - | TRBV5-4
CASSVKKPTYMNTEAFF | TRBJ1-1 | - | 17 | - | TRBV2
CASSRGGPPGNTIYF | TRBJ1-3 | - | 15 | - | TRBV19
CASSAYRPNTEAFF | TRBJ1-1 | - | 14 | - | TRBV9
CASSRQGATGELFF | TRBJ2-2 | TRBD1 | 14 | - | TRBV6-2/TRBV6-3
CASSRLAGNTGELFF | TRBJ2-2 | TRBD2 | 15 | - | TRBV5-6
CATSRDWGGGNTIYF | TRBJ1-3 | - | 15 | once | TRBV15
CASWGGSGGTDTQYF | TRBJ2-3 | TRBD2 | 15 | - | TRBV28
CASSWNRGTNEKLFF | TRBJ1-4 | TRBD1 | 15 | once | TRBV2
CASSLLTSGNTDTQYF | TRBJ2-3 | TRBD2 | 16 | once | TRBV5-6
CASSQEGQGTYEQYF | TRBJ2-7 | TRBD1 | 15 | - | TRBV4-1
CASSHRGVSNQPQHF | TRBJ1-5 | - | 15 | - | TRBV3-1/TRBV3-2
CASSQDGLSGGYTF | TRBJ1-2 | - | 14 | - | TRBV4-3
CASSYSTAHSTAGNTIYF | TRBJ1-3 | - | 18 | - | TRBV6-2/TRBV6-3
CASSQGETGITEAFF | TRBJ1-1 | - | 15 | - | TRBV4-1
CASSLGVAGVGGETQYF | TRBJ2-5 | TRBD2 | 17 | - | TRBV11-2
CASSDGGTSGSYEQYF | TRBJ2-7 | TRBD2 | 16 | - | TRBV9
CASSSDTTYEQYF | TRBJ2-7 | - | 13 | - | TRBV4-3
CASSLEGFSNQPQHF | TRBJ1-5 | - | 15 | - | TRBV5-1
CASSHGGLNEKLFF | TRBJ1-4 | - | 14 | - | TRBV6-5
CASSTRGTGVNTEAFF | TRBJ1-1 | TRBD1 | 16 | - | TRBV6-2/TRBV6-3
CASSWGRETQYF | TRBJ2-5 | - | 12 | - | TRBV7-9
CASSYKFGLSSGRRFNEQFF | TRBJ2-1 | TRBD2 | 20 | - | TRBV6-2/TRBV6-3
CASRARTGTVYQPQHF | TRBJ1-5 | TRBD1 | 16 | - | TRBV19